This T cell receptor beta chain was recorded in a study of T cell responses to AZD1222 COVID-19 vaccine. CDR3 length: 13 residues. Germline assignment: CDR1 ENHRY and CDR2 SYGVKD. Trimming cost V 7 bases and J 4 bases, with 13 bases left between them. Clones were sequenced by immunoSEQ multiplex PCR, and TCRdb holds only the in-frame ones, with some missing. The table records roughly 100,000 clones, roughly nine tenths of them present only once. A remark on this clone: Antigen unknown.

Findings and caveats of the study: Of the AZD1222 recipients, only 5 or 6 were seropositive at baseline.

This TCR came from an adult in good health. This material consisted of peripheral blood, taken on day 0 of AZD1222 vaccination. This chain links TRBV10-3 with TRBJ1-1, with D unresolved. The CDR3 spells CAITRSPGTEAFF. The CDR3 DNA sequence: TGTGCCATCACCCGAAGCCCCGGCACTGAAGCTTTCTTT.